This entry lists 9 T cell receptor beta chains sequenced from one sample in a study of T-cell memory formation after mild COVID-19. Each CDR3 protein is one row after TCRdb ran MiXCR on the 5' RACE reads. The sample gives roughly 110,000 distinct CDR3 sequences, roughly an eighth of which show up once; less than 40% is in the top ten. The specimen was PBMCs or a T cell subset sorted from them (not recorded which). These receptors were obtained from a man younger than 35 who had mild COVID-19 (a few samples of this study predate the infection). Cell type and time point are not known.

This clonotype was picked up many times. The gene calls are TRBV27 and TRBJ2-7; D unresolved. V dropped 0 bases and J dropped 5 bases, with 8 bases sitting between them. The germline V gene encodes CDR1 MNHEY and CDR2 SMNVEV (reference sequence). The CDR3 extends over 13 amino acids. As DNA, the CDR3 is TGTGCCAGCAGTTTATCTATGGGGAACGAGCAGTACTTC. Protein: CASSLSMGNEQYF.

This chain links TRBV15 with TRBJ2-7; D tentatively reads TRBD1 or TRBD2 (5 bases each). The CDR3 has 14 residues. V was trimmed by 6 bases and J by 1 base, leaving 13 bases between them. From germline, CDR1 is LNHNV and CDR2 YYDKDF (reference sequence). In DNA, the CDR3 is TGTGCCACCAGTGGGACGGCCATGTCCTACGAGCAGTACTTC. This encodes CATSGTAMSYEQYF. The variable domain in full, completed from reference TRBV15 and TRBJ2-7, reads DAMVIQNPRYQVTQFGKPVTLSCSQTLNHNVMYWYQQKSSQAPKLLFHYYDKDFNNEADTPDNFQSRRPNTSFCFLDIRSPGLGDTAMYLCATSGTAMSYEQYFGPGTRLTVT.

The chain carries TRBV7-6 and TRBJ2-1; D might be TRBD1 (6 bases). The CDR3 is 15 amino acids. Trimming pared 5 bases from V and 0 bases from J, leaving 11 bases between. Per the germline V gene, CDR1 is SGHVS and CDR2 is FNYEAQ. CDR3: CASSRQVFSYNEQFF. The CDR3 DNA follows: TGTGCCAGCAGCCGACAGGTTTTCTCCTACAATGAGCAGTTCTTC.

This clonotype was counted ten times or more. The CDR3 nucleotides are TGCGCCAGCAGCCAAGATTCGAGGGAGGGCAGAGAGTACTTC. Translated, it gives CASSQDSREGREYF. This chain links TRBV4-3 with TRBJ2-7; TRBD2 matches at 7 bases. The V gene's germline CDR1 is LGHNA and CDR2 YSLEER. CDR3 length: 14 residues. Losses at the gene ends were 0 bases for V and 11 bases for J; bases not matched to a gene: 10.

A few counts support this clonotype. The V and J genes are TRBV12-3 or TRBV12-4 and TRBJ1-5; D is unclear. CDR3 length: 13 residues. V lost 7 bases and J lost 4, with 11 bases in between. CDR3 in DNA: TGTGCCAGCACCCCGATCCCTAATCAGCCCCAGCATTTT. Its protein product is CASTPIPNQPQHF.

The V call is TRBV4-1, the J call TRBJ2-3; TRBD2 aligns across 8 bases. Germline V gives CDR1 MGHRA, CDR2 YSYEKL. Unmatched junction bases numbered 6, after V lost 6 bases and J lost 1 base. This CDR3 is 15 amino acids long. The DNA for the CDR3 is TGCGCCAGCAGTCAGAGCGGGAGCGGCACAGATACGCAGTATTTT. Translating it yields CASSQSGSGTDTQYF.

The chain's CDR3 is CASSVSGTRNTEAFF. In DNA, the CDR3 is TGCGCCAGCAGCGTATCCGGGACAAGGAACACTGAAGCTTTCTTT. The chain joins TRBV5-1 to TRBJ1-1, with a possible D match to TRBD1 (6 bases). The CDR3 is 15 amino acids. Trimming removed 4 bases at V and 1 base at J, with 14 bases between. Per the germline V gene, CDR1 is SGHRS and CDR2 is YFSETQ. Filled out from reference TRBV5-1 and TRBJ1-1, the complete variable domain reads KAGVTQTPRYLIKTRGQQVTLSCSPISGHRSVSWYQQTPGQGLQFLFEYFSETQRNKGNFPGRFSGRQFSNSRSEMNVSTLELGDSALYLCASSVSGTRNTEAFFGQGTRLTVV.

There are a few counts of this clonotype. The chain links TRBV29-1 to TRBJ1-1; no firm D call. Germline CDR1 SQVTM, CDR2 ANQGSEA. Trimming pared 5 bases from V and 1 base from J, leaving 5 bases between. This CDR3 has 11 residues. The CDR3 loop is CSVSRNTEAFF. The CDR3 region has the DNA TGCAGCGTTTCCAGGAACACTGAAGCTTTCTTT.

The chain is built from TRBV7-8 and TRBJ2-1; D gene uncertain. This CDR3 is built from 17 residues. V gave up 1 base and J gave up 1 base, with 14 bases separating them. Germline CDR1 is SGHVS and CDR2 is FQNEAQ. CDR3 nucleotide sequence: TGTGCCAGCAGCTTAGGGTACCCGGAAGTTTCCTACAATGAGCAGTTCTTC. Residues: CASSLGYPEVSYNEQFF.